Included here is one T cell receptor beta chain sequence, with context. This clonotype was detected a few times. Its target antigen remains unknown. Qualities for individual bases were not recorded, and no much larger clone is one base off. The germline V gene (reference sequence) yields SEHNR for CDR1 and FQNEAQ for CDR2. V is cut back by 5 bases and J by 1 base, with 10 bases in the junction unmatched. The CDR3 sequence holds 16 residues, the cysteine and phenylalanine included. Only the CDR3 part of the read is kept: 48 bases, read in frame from the first base. Library preparation used RT-PCR. The run used an Illumina HiSeq 2500. TCRdb ran its own pipeline on the public reads, namely fastp trimming at Q25 and MiXCR clone calling, and kept in-frame beta chains. Every distinct CDR3 protein forms one entry, paired with its most common genes and DNA. The sample table records about 150,000 distinct CDR3 sequences; about 10% of these occur just once. Roughly a third of the sample is held by the ten biggest clonotypes.

These data come from a study of response to subunit inactivated influenza vaccine (dated by TCRdb to between 2017 and 2018). Study-wide context: To follow how T cells responded to a trivalent subunit inactivated influenza vaccine, the researchers relied on deep quantitative profiling of the T cell receptor repertoire. General conclusions and limits of the study: According to the authors, only a limited number of new T cells may be recruited by each seasonal influenza vaccination.

The sequence is built from TRBV7-9 and TRBJ1-2, with 7 bases in between that match TRBD1. The source is a man aged 50-75 years who received an inactivated influenza vaccine. Donor details come from another sample of the same person, matched by shared clones. The specimen comprised CD8+ T cells sorted from PBMCs, sampled around 25 months after vaccination. In nucleotides, the sequence is TGTGCCAGCAGCCCAAGCGGACAGGAGAATAACTATGGCTACACCTTC. Translation gives CASSPSGQENNYGYTF.